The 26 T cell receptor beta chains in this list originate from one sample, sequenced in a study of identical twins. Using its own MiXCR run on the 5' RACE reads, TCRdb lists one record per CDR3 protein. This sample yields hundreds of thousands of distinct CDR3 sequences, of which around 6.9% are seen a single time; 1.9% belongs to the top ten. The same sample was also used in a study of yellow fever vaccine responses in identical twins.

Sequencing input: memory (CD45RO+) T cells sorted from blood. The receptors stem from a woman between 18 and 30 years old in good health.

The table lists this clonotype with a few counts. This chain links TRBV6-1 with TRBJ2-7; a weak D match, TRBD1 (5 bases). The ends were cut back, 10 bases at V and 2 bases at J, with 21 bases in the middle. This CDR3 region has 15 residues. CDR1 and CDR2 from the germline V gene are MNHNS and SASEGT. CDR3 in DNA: TGTGCCATCACCCCTTCAGGGTATGGAGCCTACGAGCAGTACTTC. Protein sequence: CAITPSGYGAYEQYF.

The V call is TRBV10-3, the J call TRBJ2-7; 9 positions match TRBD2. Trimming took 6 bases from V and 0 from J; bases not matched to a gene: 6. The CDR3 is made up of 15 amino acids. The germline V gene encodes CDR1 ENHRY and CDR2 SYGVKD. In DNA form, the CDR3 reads TGTGCCATCAGCACTGGACTAGCGAGCTCCTACGAGCAGTACTTC. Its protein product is CAISTGLASSYEQYF.

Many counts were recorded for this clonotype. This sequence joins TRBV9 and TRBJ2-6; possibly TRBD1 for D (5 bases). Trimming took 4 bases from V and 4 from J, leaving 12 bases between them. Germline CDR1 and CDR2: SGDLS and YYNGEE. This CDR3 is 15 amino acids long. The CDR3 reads CASSSQGAGANVLTF. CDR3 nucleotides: TGTGCCAGCAGCTCCCAAGGGGCCGGGGCCAACGTCCTGACTTTC.

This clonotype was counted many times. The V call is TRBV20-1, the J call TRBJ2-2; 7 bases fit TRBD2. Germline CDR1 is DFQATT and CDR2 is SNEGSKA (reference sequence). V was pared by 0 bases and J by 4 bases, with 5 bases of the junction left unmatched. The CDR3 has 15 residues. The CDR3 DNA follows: TGCAGTGCTAGAGATGGCCGGGGGGTCACCGGGGAGCTGTTTTTT. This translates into CSARDGRGVTGELFF.

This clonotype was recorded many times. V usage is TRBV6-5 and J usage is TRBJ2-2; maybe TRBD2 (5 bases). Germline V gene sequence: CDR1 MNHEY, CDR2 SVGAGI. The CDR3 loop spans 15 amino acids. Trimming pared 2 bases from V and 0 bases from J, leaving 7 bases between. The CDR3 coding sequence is TGTGCCAGCAGTTACGTGGGAGCGAACACCGGGGAGCTGTTTTTT. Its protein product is CASSYVGANTGELFF.

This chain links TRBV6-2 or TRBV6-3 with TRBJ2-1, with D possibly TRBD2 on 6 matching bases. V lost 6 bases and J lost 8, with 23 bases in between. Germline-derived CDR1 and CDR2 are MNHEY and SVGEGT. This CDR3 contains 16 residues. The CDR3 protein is CASSPTGGGLGYEQFF. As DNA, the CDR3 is TGTGCCAGCAGCCCAACAGGTGGGGGACTTGGGTATGAGCAGTTCTTC.

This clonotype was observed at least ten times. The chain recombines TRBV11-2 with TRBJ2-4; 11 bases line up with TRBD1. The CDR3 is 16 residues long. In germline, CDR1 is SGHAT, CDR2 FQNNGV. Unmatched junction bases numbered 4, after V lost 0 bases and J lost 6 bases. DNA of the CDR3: TGTGCCAGCAGCTTAGATCGGGACAGGGGGAGAAACATTCAGTACTTC. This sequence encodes CASSLDRDRGRNIQYF.

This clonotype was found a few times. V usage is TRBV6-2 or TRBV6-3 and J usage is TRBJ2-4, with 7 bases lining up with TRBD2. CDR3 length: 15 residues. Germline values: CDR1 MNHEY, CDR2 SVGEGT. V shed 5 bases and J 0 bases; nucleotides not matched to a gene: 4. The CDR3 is CASSPTGGAKNIQYF. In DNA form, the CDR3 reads TGTGCCAGCAGTCCGACGGGGGGAGCCAAAAACATTCAGTACTTC.

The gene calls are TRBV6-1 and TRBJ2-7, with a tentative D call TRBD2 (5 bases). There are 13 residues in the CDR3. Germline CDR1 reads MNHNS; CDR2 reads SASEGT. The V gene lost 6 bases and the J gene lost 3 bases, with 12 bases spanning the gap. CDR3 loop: CASRKGRGYEQYF. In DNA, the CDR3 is TGTGCCAGCAGAAAAGGACGGGGCTACGAGCAGTACTTC.

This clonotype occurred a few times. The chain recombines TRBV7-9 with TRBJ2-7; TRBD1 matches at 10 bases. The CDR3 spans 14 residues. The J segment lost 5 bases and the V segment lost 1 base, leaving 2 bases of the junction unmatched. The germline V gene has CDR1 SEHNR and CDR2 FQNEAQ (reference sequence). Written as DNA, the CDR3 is TGTGCCAGCAGCTTAGAAGGGACAGGGGACGAGCAGTACTTC. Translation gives CASSLEGTGDEQYF.

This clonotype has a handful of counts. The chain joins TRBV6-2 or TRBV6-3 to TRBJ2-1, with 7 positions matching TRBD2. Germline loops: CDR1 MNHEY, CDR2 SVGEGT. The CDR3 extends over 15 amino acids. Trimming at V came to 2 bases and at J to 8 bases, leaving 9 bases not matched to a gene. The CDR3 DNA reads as TGTGCCAGCAGTTACCTAGCGGCCCCTGGAGATGAGCAGTTCTTC. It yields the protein CASSYLAAPGDEQFF.

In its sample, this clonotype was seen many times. CDR3 nucleotides: TGTGCCAGCAGCTTAGGGCCAGTAGCGGGGGGCGCAGATACGCAGTATTTT. This encodes CASSLGPVAGGADTQYF. V is TRBV7-2 and J is TRBJ2-3, with 10 bases matching TRBD2. This CDR3 region has 17 residues. CDR1 SGHTA and CDR2 FQGNSA come from the germline V gene. J gave up 4 bases and V 1 base, and 8 bases lay outside the gene matches.

In DNA, the CDR3 is TGTGCCAGCAGGGAAGCGGGGCATAGCTCCTACGAGCAGTACTTC. Protein sequence: CASREAGHSSYEQYF. The gene calls are TRBV7-2 and TRBJ2-7; 7 bases line up with TRBD2. The germline CDR1 and CDR2 sequences are SGHTA and FQGNSA. The length of the CDR3 is 15 residues. V dropped 6 bases and J dropped 0; count of bases not matched to a gene: 8.

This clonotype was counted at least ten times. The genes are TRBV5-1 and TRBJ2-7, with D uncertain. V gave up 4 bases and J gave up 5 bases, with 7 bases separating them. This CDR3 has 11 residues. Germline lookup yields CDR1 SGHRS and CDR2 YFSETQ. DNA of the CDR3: TGCGCCAGCAGCCTAGAACACGAGCAGTACTTC. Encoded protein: CASSLEHEQYF.

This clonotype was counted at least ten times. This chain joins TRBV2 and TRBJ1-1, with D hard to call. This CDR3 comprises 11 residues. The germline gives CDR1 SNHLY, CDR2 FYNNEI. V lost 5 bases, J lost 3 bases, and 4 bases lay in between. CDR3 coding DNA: TGTGCCAGCAGTTTTTACACTGAAGCTTTCTTT. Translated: CASSFYTEAFF.

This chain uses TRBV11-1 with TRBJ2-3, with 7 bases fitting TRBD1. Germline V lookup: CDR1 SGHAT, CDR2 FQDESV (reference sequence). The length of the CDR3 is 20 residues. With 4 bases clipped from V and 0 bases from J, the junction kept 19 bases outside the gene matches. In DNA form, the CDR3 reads TGTGCCAGCAGCTCACCACCACTACAGGACAGGAGCCCTAGCACAGATACGCAGTATTTT. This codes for CASSSPPLQDRSPSTDTQYF. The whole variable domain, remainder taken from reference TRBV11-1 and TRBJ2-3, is EAEVAQSPRYKITEKSQAVAFWCDPISGHATLYWYRQILGQGPELLVQFQDESVVDDSQLPKDRFSAERLKGVDSTLKIQPAELGDSAMYLCASSSPPLQDRSPSTDTQYFGPGTRLTVL.

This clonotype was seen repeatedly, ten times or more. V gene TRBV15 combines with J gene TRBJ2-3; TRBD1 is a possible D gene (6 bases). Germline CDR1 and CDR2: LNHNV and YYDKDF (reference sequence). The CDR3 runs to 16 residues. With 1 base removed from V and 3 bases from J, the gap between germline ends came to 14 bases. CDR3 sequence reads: CATSRASRGWTDTQYF. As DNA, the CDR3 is TGTGCCACCAGCAGAGCATCAAGGGGGTGGACAGATACGCAGTATTTT.

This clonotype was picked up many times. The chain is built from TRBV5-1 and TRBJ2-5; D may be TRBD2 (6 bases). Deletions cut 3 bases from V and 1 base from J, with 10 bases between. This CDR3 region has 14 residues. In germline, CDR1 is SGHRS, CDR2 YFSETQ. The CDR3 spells CASSSRGRQETQYF. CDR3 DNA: TGCGCCAGCAGCTCGCGGGGACGCCAAGAGACCCAGTACTTC.

CDR3: CASSQGPSVYEQYF. CDR3 in DNA: TGTGCCAGCAGCCAAGGCCCCTCGGTCTACGAGCAGTACTTC. The J gene is TRBJ2-7, the V gene TRBV3-1; D call uncertain. The CDR3 is 14 residues long. Per germline, CDR1 LGHDT and CDR2 YNNKEL (reference sequence). V was trimmed by 1 base and J by 3 bases, leaving 10 bases between them.

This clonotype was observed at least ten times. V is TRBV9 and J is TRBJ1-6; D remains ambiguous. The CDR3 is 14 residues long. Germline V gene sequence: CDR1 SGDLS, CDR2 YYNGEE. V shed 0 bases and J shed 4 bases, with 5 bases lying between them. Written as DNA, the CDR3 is TGTGCCAGCAGCGTAGAACCATATAATTCACCCCTCCACTTT. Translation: CASSVEPYNSPLHF.

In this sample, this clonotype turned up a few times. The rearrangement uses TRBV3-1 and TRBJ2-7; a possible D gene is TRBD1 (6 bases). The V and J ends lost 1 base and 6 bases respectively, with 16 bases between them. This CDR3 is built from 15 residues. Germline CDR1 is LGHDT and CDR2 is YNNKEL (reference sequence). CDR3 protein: CASSQVSIQGSEQYF. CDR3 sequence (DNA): TGTGCCAGCAGCCAAGTGTCAATACAGGGTAGCGAGCAGTACTTC.

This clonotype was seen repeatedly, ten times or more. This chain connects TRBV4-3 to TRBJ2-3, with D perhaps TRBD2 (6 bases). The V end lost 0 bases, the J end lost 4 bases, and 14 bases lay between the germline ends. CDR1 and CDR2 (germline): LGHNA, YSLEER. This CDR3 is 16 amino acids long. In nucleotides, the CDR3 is TGCGCCAGCAGCCAAGATCTGGGGGGAGGCGCAGATACGCAGTATTTT. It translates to CASSQDLGGGADTQYF.

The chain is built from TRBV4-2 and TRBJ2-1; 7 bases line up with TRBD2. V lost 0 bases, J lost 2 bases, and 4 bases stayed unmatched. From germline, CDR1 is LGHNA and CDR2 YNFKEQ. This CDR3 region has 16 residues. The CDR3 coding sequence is TGTGCCAGCAGCCAAGATTCCAGCGGGACCTACAATGAGCAGTTCTTC. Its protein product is CASSQDSSGTYNEQFF.

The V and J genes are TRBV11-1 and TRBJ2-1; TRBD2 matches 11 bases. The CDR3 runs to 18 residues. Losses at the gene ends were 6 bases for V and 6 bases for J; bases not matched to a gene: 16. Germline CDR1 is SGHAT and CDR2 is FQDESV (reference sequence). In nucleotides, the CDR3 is TGTGCCAGCAGTTACACCGGGACTAGCGGTGCTAGGTCCAATGAGCAGTTCTTC. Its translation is CASSYTGTSGARSNEQFF.

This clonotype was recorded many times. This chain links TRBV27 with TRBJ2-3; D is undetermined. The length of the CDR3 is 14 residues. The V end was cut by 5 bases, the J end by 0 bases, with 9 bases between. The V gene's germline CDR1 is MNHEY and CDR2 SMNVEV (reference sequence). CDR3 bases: TGTGCCAGCAGTCAAGAAAGGAGCACAGATACGCAGTATTTT. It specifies CASSQERSTDTQYF.

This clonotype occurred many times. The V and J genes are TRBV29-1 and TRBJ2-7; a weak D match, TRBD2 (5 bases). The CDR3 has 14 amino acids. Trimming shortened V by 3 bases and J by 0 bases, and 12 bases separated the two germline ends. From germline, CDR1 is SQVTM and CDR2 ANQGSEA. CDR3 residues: CSVEGSGNSYEQYF. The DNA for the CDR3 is TGCAGCGTTGAGGGCAGCGGTAACTCCTACGAGCAGTACTTC.